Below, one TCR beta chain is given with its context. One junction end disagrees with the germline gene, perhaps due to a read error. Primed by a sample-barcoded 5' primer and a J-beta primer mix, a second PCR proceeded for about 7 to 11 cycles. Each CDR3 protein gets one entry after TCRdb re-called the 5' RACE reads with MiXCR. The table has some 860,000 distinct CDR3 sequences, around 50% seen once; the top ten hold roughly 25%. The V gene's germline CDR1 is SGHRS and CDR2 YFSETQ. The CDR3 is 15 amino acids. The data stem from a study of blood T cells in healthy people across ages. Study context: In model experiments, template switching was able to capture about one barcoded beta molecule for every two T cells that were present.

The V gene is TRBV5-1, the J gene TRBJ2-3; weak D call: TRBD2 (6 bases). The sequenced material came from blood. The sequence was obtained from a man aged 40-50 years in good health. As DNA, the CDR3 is TGCGCCAGCAGCTGGGCGGGAATAAGCACAGATGCGCAGTATTTT. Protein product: CASSWAGISTDAQYF. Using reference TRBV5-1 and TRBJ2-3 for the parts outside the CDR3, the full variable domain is KAGVTQTPRYLIKTRGQQVTLSCSPISGHRSVSWYQQTPGQGLQFLFEYFSETQRNKGNFPGRFSGRQFSNSRSEMNVSTLELGDSALYLCASSWAGISTDAQYFGPGTRLTVL.